The 2 T cell receptor beta chains below come from one sample, sequenced in a study of cytomegalovirus exposure and HLA in healthy donors. Measured with immunoSEQ multiplex PCR; TCRdb has only the in-frame clones, and not every one. The sample holds approximately 170,000 clones, around 84% seen once. The sequencing input was PBMCs. The receptor set was obtained from a man aged 18-30 years in good health and CMV-seropositive.

In DNA, the CDR3 is TGCGCCAGCAGCGTGACAGGGAACACCGGGGAGCTGTTTTTT. This encodes CASSVTGNTGELFF. The chain links TRBV5-1 to TRBJ2-2; D might be TRBD1 (6 bases). Deletions cut 4 bases from V and 1 base from J, with 8 bases between. This CDR3 has 14 residues. Germline CDR1 and CDR2: SGHRS and YFSETQ.

This chain connects TRBV19 to TRBJ2-2; TRBD2 aligns across 14 bases. With 10 bases clipped from V and 6 bases from J, the junction kept 16 bases outside the gene matches. Looked up from germline, CDR1 is LNHDA and CDR2 is SQIVND (reference sequence). The CDR3 consists of 18 residues. CDR3: CATPARGLAGGHAGELFF. CDR3 nucleotides: TGTGCCACCCCGGCACGAGGACTAGCGGGGGGCCACGCCGGGGAGCTGTTTTTT.